What follows are 24 T cell receptor beta chains derived from one specimen sequenced in a study of CD8 T cells in ankylosing spondylitis. MiXCR, run by TCRdb on the 5' RACE reads, gives a single entry per CDR3 protein. The sample yields 250,000 or so distinct CDR3 sequences, roughly a quarter seen once. The sequencing input was blood, either unsorted or a sorted T cell fraction (not recorded which). The receptors were sampled from a male donor with ankylosing spondylitis or in good health (not recorded which).

V gene TRBV6-1 combines with J gene TRBJ2-6; D is uncertain. V was cut by 6 bases and J by 10 bases, with 7 bases left in between. The germline V gene has CDR1 MNHNS and CDR2 SASEGT. This CDR3 comprises 11 residues. CDR3 bases: TGTGCCAGCAGGGCTCTAAACGTCCTGACTTTC. Protein: CASRALNVLTF.

This clonotype was seen at least ten times. V usage is TRBV12-3 or TRBV12-4 and J usage is TRBJ2-3; the match to TRBD1 covers 10 bases. The CDR3 has 15 amino acids. Unmatched junction bases numbered 9, after V lost 6 bases and J lost 6 bases. CDR3 nucleotide sequence: TGTGCCAGCAGCCCGGGACAGGGGATAACGGATACGCAGTATTTT. Its protein is CASSPGQGITDTQYF.

The rearrangement joins TRBV6-5 to TRBJ1-1, with D unclear. The germline V gene has CDR1 MNHEY and CDR2 SVGAGI. The CDR3 extends over 14 amino acids. Trimming shortened V by 2 bases and J by 4 bases, and 11 bases separated the two germline ends. The CDR3 here is CASSYKVGGTEAFF. The CDR3 region has the DNA TGTGCCAGCAGTTACAAGGTGGGAGGCACTGAAGCTTTCTTT.

The rearrangement joins TRBV29-1 to TRBJ2-1; D tentatively reads TRBD1 or TRBD2 (5 bases each). This CDR3 is 15 amino acids long. Germline loops: CDR1 SQVTM, CDR2 ANQGSEA. V was trimmed by 6 bases and J by 1 base, leaving 16 bases between them. The CDR3 DNA is TGCAGCGTCGCCCGGGGCATGGGTTCCTACAATGAGCAGTTCTTC. This gives the protein CSVARGMGSYNEQFF.

The table lists this clonotype with a few counts. The CDR3 spells CATYSGRAKYSTDTQYF. The DNA for the CDR3 is TGTGCCACGTACTCTGGTCGGGCGAAGTATAGCACAGATACGCAGTATTTT. V usage is TRBV10-3 and J usage is TRBJ2-3; no clear D gene. V lost 10 bases to trimming and J lost 0 bases, with 23 bases between them. The CDR3 is 17 amino acids. The germline CDR1 and CDR2 sequences are ENHRY and SYGVKD.

This clonotype turned up a few times. The chain has TRBV20-1 and TRBJ2-2; TRBD2 matches 12 bases. With V trimmed by 6 bases and J by 4 bases, 12 bases remained unmatched. Germline CDR1 is DFQATT and CDR2 is SNEGSKA (reference sequence). The CDR3 spans 17 residues. CDR3 sequence reads: CSAGRSSSGGGTGELFF. The CDR3 DNA reads as TGCAGTGCCGGAAGGTCTTCTAGCGGGGGGGGCACCGGGGAGCTGTTTTTT.

This clonotype was detected a few times. The chain joins TRBV7-6 to TRBJ1-6; tentatively, D is TRBD1 (5 bases). The CDR3 is 16 amino acids. V lost 0 bases to trimming and J lost 9 bases, with 15 bases between them. Per germline, CDR1 SGHVS and CDR2 FNYEAQ. CDR3 nucleotides: TGTGCCAGCAGCTTAGCCCCGGGGGACCATACTTCACCCCTCCACTTT. Protein: CASSLAPGDHTSPLHF.

This clonotype has at least ten counts. This chain connects TRBV29-1 to TRBJ2-3; D ambiguous. Germline CDR1 SQVTM, CDR2 ANQGSEA. The CDR3 has 10 residues. The V end was cut by 7 bases, the J end by 2 bases, with 4 bases between. CDR3 sequence: CSENTDTQYF. Here the CDR3 DNA reads TGCAGCGAGAACACAGATACGCAGTATTTT.

The sample holds many counts of this clonotype. The V and J genes are TRBV28 and TRBJ2-1, with a weak D call TRBD2 (7 bases). Trimming removed 7 bases at V and 4 bases at J, with 17 bases between. The germline V gene has CDR1 MDHEN and CDR2 SYDVKM. The CDR3 runs 15 residues. As DNA, the CDR3 is TGTGCCAGCAACTCCGGGGGGCGGCCATACAATGAGCAGTTCTTC. This gives the protein CASNSGGRPYNEQFF.

This chain uses TRBV20-1 with TRBJ2-7; TRBD1 is a possible D gene (5 bases). Trimming stripped 2 bases from V and 9 bases from J, with 23 bases between. Germline values: CDR1 DFQATT, CDR2 SNEGSKA (reference sequence). The CDR3 contains 15 residues. Here the CDR3 reads CSARSTGLTLRGQYF. The CDR3 nucleotides are TGCAGTGCTAGATCAACCGGCCTCACTCTTAGGGGGCAGTACTTC.

The chain carries TRBV20-1 and TRBJ2-5, with a weak D call TRBD1 (6 bases). Trimming left V 0 bases short and J 3 bases short, with 11 bases between. The CDR3 is 14 amino acids. Germline-derived CDR1 and CDR2 are DFQATT and SNEGSKA (reference sequence). The CDR3 loop is CSARDSTGKETQYF. For the CDR3, the DNA is TGCAGTGCTAGAGATAGTACAGGGAAAGAGACCCAGTACTTC.

This clonotype was detected a few times. CDR3 nucleotide sequence: TGTGCCAGCAGCTCCGGGGTGTACGAGACCCAGTACTTC. Translating gives CASSSGVYETQYF. V usage is TRBV5-5 and J usage is TRBJ2-5; D possibly corresponds to TRBD2 (5 bases). Per germline, CDR1 SGHKS and CDR2 YYEKEE (reference sequence). The V end was cut by 3 bases, the J end by 5 bases, with 11 bases between. This CDR3 spans 13 amino acids.

The genes are TRBV10-3 and TRBJ2-5, with TRBD1 identical over 8 bases. With 4 bases clipped from V and 2 bases from J, the junction kept 3 bases outside the gene matches. CDR1 is ENHRY and CDR2 is SYGVKD in the germline V gene. This CDR3 comprises 14 residues. The CDR3 sequence is CAISGTGKQETQYF. CDR3 coding DNA: TGTGCCATCAGTGGGACAGGGAAACAAGAGACCCAGTACTTC.

This clonotype was recorded many times. The chain couples TRBV18 to TRBJ2-5; TRBD2 aligns across 7 bases. The CDR3 has 15 residues. From germline, CDR1 is KGHSH and CDR2 LQKENI. Trimming at V came to 3 bases and at J to 1 base, leaving 5 bases not matched to a gene. The CDR3 protein is CASSPKRGFQETQYF. The CDR3 DNA is TGTGCCAGCTCACCCAAGCGGGGCTTCCAAGAGACCCAGTACTTC.

The rearrangement joins TRBV10-3 to TRBJ2-2; 7 bases align to TRBD1. CDR1 is ENHRY, CDR2 SYGVKD, per germline. This CDR3 spans 15 amino acids. V shed 3 bases, J shed 5 bases, and the junction held 6 bases outside the gene matches. The CDR3 DNA follows: TGTGCCATCAGTGACACTCGACAGGGAACCGGGGAGCTGTTTTTT. Translating gives CAISDTRQGTGELFF.

The V call is TRBV2, the J call TRBJ2-3; TRBD2 might be the D (5 bases). Trimming took 10 bases from V and 9 from J, leaving 20 bases between them. This CDR3 contains 13 residues. CDR1 and CDR2 from the germline V gene are SNHLY and FYNNEI. The CDR3 is CATIPLDGGTQYF. The CDR3 DNA is TGTGCCACCATCCCCTTGGATGGAGGAACGCAGTATTTT.

The rearrangement links TRBV12-3 or TRBV12-4 to TRBJ2-5, with a possible D match to TRBD1 (6 bases). The CDR3 runs to 16 residues. Trimming stripped 7 bases from V and 3 bases from J, with 21 bases between. CDR3 sequence: CASTVALGQGKETQYF. The CDR3 DNA follows: TGTGCCAGCACTGTAGCCCTGGGGCAGGGGAAAGAGACCCAGTACTTC.

This chain uses TRBV29-1 with TRBJ2-5; TRBD2 matches 10 bases. The length of the CDR3 is 12 residues. The V gene's germline CDR1 is SQVTM and CDR2 ANQGSEA. Here the CDR3 reads CGTGLAEETQYF. In DNA, the CDR3 is TGCGGTACCGGACTAGCGGAAGAGACCCAGTACTTC. The full variable domain, its missing parts supplied by reference TRBV29-1 and TRBJ2-5, is SAVISQKPSRDICQRGTSLTIQCQVDSQVTMMFWYRQQPGQSLTLIATANQGSEATYESGFVIDKFPISRPNLTFSTLTVSNMSPEDSSIYLCGTGLAEETQYFGPGTRLLVL.

V is TRBV20-1 and J is TRBJ2-7; D not resolved. Trimming took 1 base from V and 0 from J, leaving 13 bases between them. Germline CDR1 and CDR2: DFQATT and SNEGSKA (reference sequence). There are 15 residues in the CDR3. Written as DNA, the CDR3 is TGCAGTGCTAGAGGGGCCGTGATCAACTCCTACGAGCAGTACTTC. Protein sequence: CSARGAVINSYEQYF.

This sequence joins TRBV9 and TRBJ1-4; 9 nucleotides agree with TRBD1. J lost 3 bases, V lost 4 bases, and 4 bases had no gene match. Germline CDR1 is SGDLS and CDR2 is YYNGEE. The CDR3 is 15 residues long. CDR3 region: CASSLGTGPNEKLFF. For the CDR3, the DNA is TGTGCCAGCAGCCTGGGGACAGGGCCTAATGAAAAACTGTTTTTT.

The rearrangement uses TRBV28 and TRBJ2-3; D is unclear. V lost 8 bases and J 1 base, leaving 13 bases between the germline ends. The CDR3 loop spans 14 amino acids. The germline CDR1 and CDR2 sequences are MDHEN and SYDVKM. The CDR3 nucleotides are TGTGCCAGCCACAGCGACCTCGGCACAGATACGCAGTATTTT. Amino acids: CASHSDLGTDTQYF.

The J gene is TRBJ2-5, the V gene TRBV20-1, with D possibly called TRBD1 or TRBD2 (6 bases each). This CDR3 has 15 residues. Germline CDR1 is DFQATT and CDR2 is SNEGSKA (reference sequence). V was cut by 5 bases and J by 5 bases, with 21 bases left in between. The CDR3: CSAPRTNQGGETQYF. In DNA, the CDR3 is TGCAGTGCTCCTCGGACTAATCAAGGGGGGGAGACCCAGTACTTC.

This clonotype was counted many times. CDR3 sequence (DNA): TGCAGCGTTGTACAACCAGATACGCAGTATTTT. Its protein product is CSVVQPDTQYF. The chain uses TRBV29-1 and TRBJ2-3; D unclear. V was shortened by 4 bases and J by 4 bases, with 6 bases between the two germline ends. This CDR3 comprises 11 residues. CDR1 SQVTM and CDR2 ANQGSEA come from the germline V gene.

The chain is built from TRBV5-3 and TRBJ2-3; the D is unclear. TRBV5-3 is an ORF for which the function is uncertain. The CDR3 sequence is 11 residues long. V was pared by 0 bases and J by 6 bases, with 2 bases between. CDR3 residues: CARSLVDTQYF. As DNA, the CDR3 is TGTGCCAGAAGCTTGGTGGATACGCAGTATTTT.